A single sample is the source of the 24 T cell receptor beta chains below, sequenced in a study of vaccination and CD4 T cells after COVID-19. Cultured CD4+ T cell DNA was sequenced using the Oncomine TCR Beta short-read assay. TCRdb reanalysed the PCR reads using MiXCR and keeps one entry per CDR3 protein. Altogether around 11,000 distinct CDR3 sequences are present, about 41% being singletons, with the ten largest covering 11%. As for treatment: approximately 11-day PBMC culture with coronavirus spike peptide pools or control peptides (ViraFEST assay). Their antigens remain unidentified. This sample comprised CD4+ T cells from blood, cultured in vitro, obtained after SARS-CoV-2 vaccination. The receptors come from a human donor who had recovered from COVID-19.

This chain joins TRBV7-2 and TRBJ2-7; D gene unclear. Between the trimmed V and J ends, which lost 0 bases and 0 bases, there was a span of 6 bases. This CDR3 is 14 amino acids long. Germline CDR1 SGHTA, CDR2 FQGNSA. The CDR3 loop is CASSLALPSYEQYF. CDR3 nucleotide sequence: TGTGCCAGCAGCTTAGCGTTGCCCTCCTACGAGCAGTACTTC. The variable domain in full, completed from reference TRBV7-2 and TRBJ2-7, reads GAGVSQSPSNKVTEKGKDVELRCDPISGHTALYWYRQSLGQGLEFLIYFQGNSAPDKSGLPSDRFSAERTGGSVSTLTIQRTQQEDSAVYLCASSLALPSYEQYFGPGTRLTVT.

The chain uses TRBV20-1 and TRBJ2-7, with D uncertain. Germline V gives CDR1 DFQATT, CDR2 SNEGSKA (reference sequence). This CDR3 has 10 amino acids. Trimming removed 5 bases at V and 2 bases at J, with 4 bases between. CDR3 sequence reads: CSAGAYEQYF. The CDR3 DNA follows: TGCAGTGCTGGGGCCTACGAGCAGTACTTC.

The gene calls are TRBV6-2 or TRBV6-3 and TRBJ1-2; TRBD1 agrees at 9 bases. The CDR3 extends over 15 amino acids. Germline CDR1 and CDR2: MNHEY and SVGEGT. Trimming removed 7 bases from V and 6 bases from J; junction bases left unmatched: 12. The CDR3 DNA follows: TGTGCCAGCACCGCCCGGGACAGGGTCTGGGATGGCTACACCTTC. It codes for CASTARDRVWDGYTF.

This clonotype was found a few times. The rearrangement joins TRBV28 to TRBJ2-1; TRBD2 agrees at 9 bases. The CDR3 runs to 15 residues. After removal of 6 bases from V and 10 bases from J, the junction contained 13 bases not matched to a gene. CDR1 and CDR2 from the germline V gene are MDHEN and SYDVKM. In DNA, the CDR3 is TGTGCCAGCAGCCTTGTTGCGGGAGGGCAATGGGAGCAGTTCTTC. Its translation is CASSLVAGGQWEQFF.

J is TRBJ2-5 and V is TRBV29-1, with 11 nucleotides matching TRBD1. Trimming cost V 8 bases and J 1 base; bases outside gene matches: 12. In germline, CDR1 is SQVTM, CDR2 ANQGSEA. The CDR3 has 16 residues. The CDR3 here is CSFKEGGTGGQETQYF. CDR3 nucleotide sequence: TGCAGCTTCAAGGAGGGGGGGACAGGGGGCCAAGAGACCCAGTACTTC. The whole variable domain, filled in from reference TRBV29-1 and TRBJ2-5, reads SAVISQKPSRDICQRGTSLTIQCQVDSQVTMMFWYRQQPGQSLTLIATANQGSEATYESGFVIDKFPISRPNLTFSTLTVSNMSPEDSSIYLCSFKEGGTGGQETQYFGPGTRLLVL.

In its sample, this clonotype was seen a few times. The chain couples TRBV20-1 to TRBJ2-1; D may match TRBD1 or TRBD2 (5 bases each). Germline CDR1 reads DFQATT; CDR2 reads SNEGSKA (reference sequence). Trimming left V 0 bases short and J 10 bases short, with 13 bases between. This CDR3 spans 13 amino acids. In DNA, the CDR3 is TGCAGTGCTAGAGATGGGGGTACACTCGAGCAGTTCTTC. This translates into CSARDGGTLEQFF.

The V gene is TRBV18, the J gene TRBJ2-6, with D perhaps matching TRBD1 (5 bases). The CDR3 totals 17 residues. V gave up 3 bases and J gave up 0 bases, with 12 bases separating them. The germline CDR1 and CDR2 sequences are KGHSH and LQKENI. The DNA for the CDR3 is TGTGCCAGCTCACCCCCCAGGGTCAGCTCTGGGGCCAACGTCCTGACTTTC. Amino acid sequence: CASSPPRVSSGANVLTF.

The chain links TRBV6-5 to TRBJ1-1; D is uncertain. Trimming cost V 0 bases and J 1 base, with 9 bases left between them. The V gene's germline CDR1 is MNHEY and CDR2 SVGAGI. The CDR3 consists of 15 residues. DNA for the CDR3: TGTGCCAGCAGTTACTCAAGGCCAGCGAACACTGAAGCTTTCTTT. Translation gives CASSYSRPANTEAFF.

The V call is TRBV11-2, the J call TRBJ1-2, with D possibly matching TRBD1 (5 bases). Germline V gives CDR1 SGHAT, CDR2 FQNNGV. This CDR3 comprises 16 residues. Trimming removed 0 bases from V and 8 bases from J, with 19 bases in between. CDR3 in amino acids: CASSLEVLRDVEGYTF. CDR3 in DNA: TGTGCCAGCAGCTTAGAAGTGCTCAGGGATGTTGAAGGCTACACCTTC.

The rearrangement links TRBV20-1 to TRBJ2-5; 9 bases map to TRBD1. The CDR3 is 14 amino acids. The V gene's germline CDR1 is DFQATT and CDR2 SNEGSKA (reference sequence). J gave up 4 bases and V 2 bases, and 5 bases lay outside the gene matches. CDR3 nucleotide sequence: TGCAGTGCTAGATCCGGGACAGGGCGAGAGACCCAGTACTTC. Translating gives CSARSGTGRETQYF.

The rearrangement joins TRBV9 to TRBJ1-2, with no clear D. Germline loops: CDR1 SGDLS, CDR2 YYNGEE. The CDR3 has 13 residues. V shed 4 bases and J shed 0 bases, with 7 bases lying between them. The CDR3 bases are TGTGCCAGCAGCCCCCGGACTAACTATGGCTACACCTTC. This encodes CASSPRTNYGYTF.

V usage is TRBV7-2 and J usage is TRBJ1-1; D gene ambiguous. The CDR3 sequence is 12 residues long. Per germline, CDR1 SGHTA and CDR2 FQGNSA. The germline V and J ends were trimmed by 2 bases and 4 bases, with 5 bases remaining between them. The CDR3 DNA follows: TGTGCCAGCAGCTTATACGGCACTGAAGCTTTCTTT. Translated, it gives CASSLYGTEAFF.

This clonotype was detected a few times. This chain links TRBV19 with TRBJ1-3, with D hard to call. The CDR3 consists of 15 residues. Looked up from germline, CDR1 is LNHDA and CDR2 is SQIVND (reference sequence). V was pared by 3 bases and J by 0 bases, with 9 bases between. CDR3 in amino acids: CASSISRSSGNTIYF. The CDR3 region has the DNA TGTGCCAGTAGTATTAGCAGGAGCTCTGGAAACACCATATATTTT.

CDR3 residues: CASSSGRGTEAFF. As DNA, the CDR3 is TGTGCCAGCAGCTCAGGGAGGGGGACTGAAGCTTTCTTT. The rearrangement links TRBV5-4 to TRBJ1-1, with a weak D call TRBD1 (6 bases). V gave up 3 bases and J gave up 5 bases, with 11 bases separating them. CDR3 size: 13 residues. CDR1 is SGHNT, CDR2 YYREEE, per germline (reference sequence).

V gene TRBV5-1 combines with J gene TRBJ2-3; 9 positions agree with TRBD2. With 0 bases clipped from V and 2 bases from J, the junction kept 4 bases outside the gene matches. Germline CDR1 and CDR2: SGHRS and YFSETQ. The CDR3 consists of 16 residues. The CDR3 loop reads CASSLDSSGITDTQYF. CDR3 nucleotides: TGCGCCAGCAGCTTGGATTCTAGCGGGATCACAGATACGCAGTATTTT.

The rearrangement uses TRBV11-3 and TRBJ2-7; TRBD1 agrees at 11 bases. CDR1 and CDR2 from the germline V gene are SGHNT and YENEEA. Trimming removed 5 bases from V and 6 bases from J; junction bases left unmatched: 6. This CDR3 is 14 amino acids long. CDR3 nucleotides: TGTGCCAGCAGCCCCAGGACAGGGGGCGGCGAGCAGTACTTC. This translates into CASSPRTGGGEQYF.

This rearrangement joins TRBV19 to TRBJ1-1, with unresolved D. V was pared by 5 bases and J by 10 bases, with 17 bases between. The germline V gene encodes CDR1 LNHDA and CDR2 SQIVND (reference sequence). The length of the CDR3 is 13 residues. The CDR3 nucleotides read TGTGCCAGTAGTCTATACCAAGGTGTTCGAGCTTTCTTT. This gives the protein CASSLYQGVRAFF.

The rearrangement uses TRBV20-1 and TRBJ2-7; 12 nucleotides line up with TRBD2. V lost 2 bases to trimming and J lost 6 bases; unmatched junction nucleotides: 8. CDR1 DFQATT and CDR2 SNEGSKA come from the germline V gene (reference sequence). This CDR3 is built from 15 residues. CDR3 coding DNA: TGCAGTGCTAGACCCCCTAGCGGGAGGGCCCTCGAGCAGTACTTC. Its protein is CSARPPSGRALEQYF.

The rearrangement uses TRBV28 and TRBJ1-5; 8 nucleotides agree with TRBD1. Germline lookup yields CDR1 MDHEN and CDR2 SYDVKM. The CDR3 runs 15 residues. V lost 7 bases, J lost 3 bases, and 8 bases stayed unmatched. The CDR3 here is CASKDRGSINQPQHF. Written as DNA, the CDR3 is TGTGCCAGCAAAGACAGGGGTTCGATCAATCAGCCCCAGCATTTT.

CDR3 DNA sequence: TGTGCCAGCAGTGAACAGGTCTCTGGAAACACCATATATTTT. This codes for CASSEQVSGNTIYF. The chain uses TRBV27 and TRBJ1-3; tentatively, D is TRBD1 (5 bases). Per the germline V gene, CDR1 is MNHEY and CDR2 is SMNVEV (reference sequence). Trimming took 5 bases from V and 0 from J, leaving 8 bases between them. The CDR3 contains 14 residues.

This clonotype has a handful of counts. The genes are TRBV7-2 and TRBJ2-3; D perhaps matches TRBD1 (5 bases). This CDR3 has 13 residues. CDR1 and CDR2 (germline): SGHTA, FQGNSA. Trimming removed 5 bases from V and 4 bases from J, with 10 bases in between. The CDR3 DNA reads TGTGCCAGCAGCGCCCAAGGGGCAGATACGCAGTATTTT. This sequence encodes CASSAQGADTQYF.

The chain combines TRBV2 with TRBJ2-3, with 7 bases aligning to TRBD2. The germline V gene has CDR1 SNHLY and CDR2 FYNNEI. Trimming took 4 bases from V and 2 from J; bases not matched to a gene: 12. The CDR3 consists of 17 residues. In DNA form, the CDR3 reads TGTGCCAGCAGTGGGCGGGTAGCGGGTATCTACACAGATACGCAGTATTTT. Protein: CASSGRVAGIYTDTQYF.

V and J are TRBV9 and TRBJ2-7; 7 positions agree with TRBD1. V shed 0 bases and J 2 bases; nucleotides not matched to a gene: 5. Germline V gives CDR1 SGDLS, CDR2 YYNGEE. This CDR3 is 15 amino acids long. Written as DNA, the CDR3 is TGTGCCAGCAGCGTAGCTACAGGGGTAGCCTACGAGCAGTACTTC. Translation: CASSVATGVAYEQYF. Filled out from reference TRBV9 and TRBJ2-7, the complete variable domain reads DSGVTQTPKHLITATGQRVTLRCSPRSGDLSVYWYQQSLDQGLQFLIQYYNGEERAKGNILERFSAQQFPDLHSELNLSSLELGDSALYFCASSVATGVAYEQYFGPGTRLTVT.

The sample holds a few counts of this clonotype. The V and J genes are TRBV7-9 and TRBJ1-5, with D uncertain. Germline CDR1 reads SEHNR; CDR2 reads FQNEAQ (reference sequence). CDR3 length: 15 amino acids. V lost 1 base, J lost 0 bases, and 7 bases lay in between. The CDR3 coding sequence is TGTGCCAGCAGCTTAGGAGGGTATAGCAATCAGCCCCAGCATTTT. This translates into CASSLGGYSNQPQHF.